The 25 T cell receptor beta chains below were found in one sample sequenced in a study of molecular identifiers for immune sequencing clone quantification. TCRdb reanalysed the PCR reads using MiXCR and keeps one entry per CDR3 protein. The sample has 85,000 to 100,000 distinct CDR3 sequences, around a fifth seen once; the top ten hold 1% to 1.2%. The sequencing input was naive CD8+ T cells from blood, with Jurkat cell RNA spiked in. Subset: FACS-sorted CD8+CD4-CCR7+CD45RA+ naive T cells. These receptors were taken from a human donor in good health. Some libraries in this study had Jurkat cell RNA spiked in.

At least ten counts were recorded for this clonotype. V is TRBV7-9 and J is TRBJ1-4; TRBD1 agrees at 8 bases. CDR1 and CDR2 (germline): SEHNR, FQNEAQ (reference sequence). CDR3 length: 12 amino acids. V lost 5 bases and J lost 13; bases outside the gene matches: 6. CDR3 DNA sequence: TGTGCCAGCAGCCCGACAGGGGAATTACTGTTTTTT. Translation gives CASSPTGELLFF.

As concerns this clonotype: A much larger clone differs from this one at a single base, so this may be a read error. The chain recombines TRBV7-9 with TRBJ2-5, with D possibly being TRBD2 (6 bases). Trimming took 8 bases from V and 2 from J, leaving 12 bases between them. The CDR3 is 13 residues long. CDR1 and CDR2 (germline): SEHNR, FQNEAQ (reference sequence). The CDR3 DNA sequence: TGTGCCAGCGGAACCGGGAGACAAGAGACCCAGTACTTC. Amino acids: CASGTGRQETQYF.

This clonotype occurred many times. The chain links TRBV30 to TRBJ1-5; tentative D call: TRBD1 (5 bases). Trimming left V 2 bases short and J 5 bases short, with 10 bases between. This CDR3 contains 13 residues. CDR1 and CDR2 (germline): GTSNPN, SVGIG (reference sequence). The CDR3 sequence: CAWSPGDYQPQHF. The CDR3 DNA sequence: TGTGCCTGGAGTCCGGGGGACTATCAGCCCCAGCATTTT. Based on the CDR3 plus reference TRBV30 and TRBJ1-5, the full variable domain is SQTIHQWPATLVQPVGSPLSLECTVEGTSNPNLYWYRQAAGRGLQLLFYSVGIGQISSEVPQNLSASRPQDRQFILSSKKLLLSDSGFYLCAWSPGDYQPQHFGDGTRLSIL.

On this clonotype: A much larger clone lies one base from this, so it may be a read error. The V call is TRBV9, the J call TRBJ2-5, with D hard to call. This CDR3 is 15 amino acids long. The germline V gene encodes CDR1 SGDLS and CDR2 YYNGEE. Trimming took 0 bases from V and 7 from J, leaving 16 bases between them. The CDR3 region is CASSVGVGEAGTQYF. CDR3 DNA sequence: TGTGCCAGCAGCGTAGGGGTCGGCGAAGCAGGGACCCAGTACTTC.

This clonotype has ten or more counts. The genes are TRBV4-2 and TRBJ2-1; TRBD2 matches at 9 bases. With V trimmed by 7 bases and J by 8 bases, 9 bases remained unmatched. Germline values: CDR1 LGHNA, CDR2 YNFKEQ. CDR3 length: 14 amino acids. The CDR3, as DNA: TGTGCCAGCACCGCGGGGGGGCCGGGGGATGAGCAGTTCTTC. Its protein is CASTAGGPGDEQFF.

This clonotype came up many times. The V call is TRBV7-2, the J call TRBJ1-6, with TRBD1 matching over 7 bases. J gave up 12 bases and V 6 bases, and 20 bases lay outside the gene matches. CDR1 is SGHTA and CDR2 is FQGNSA in the germline V gene. The CDR3 loop spans 17 amino acids. CDR3 amino acids: CASSSGTAPFGMIPLHF. DNA for the CDR3: TGTGCCAGCAGTTCCGGGACAGCGCCCTTTGGGATGATACCCCTCCACTTT.

The chain links TRBV7-8 to TRBJ1-2; D gene unclear. V gave up 5 bases and J gave up 3 bases, with 19 bases separating them. The germline gives CDR1 SGHVS, CDR2 FQNEAQ. CDR3 length equals 16 residues. The CDR3 bases are TGTGCCAGCAGCCCGAGCTCGGCGGGATTCGACTATGGCTACACCTTC. Protein: CASSPSSAGFDYGYTF.

In its sample, this clonotype was seen many times. This chain links TRBV5-4 with TRBJ2-5; 8 bases align to TRBD2. The trim removed 4 bases at V and 3 bases at J, leaving 20 bases unmatched. This CDR3 comprises 19 residues. Germline CDR1 is SGHNT and CDR2 is YYREEE (reference sequence). CDR3 protein: CASSPPRRELAEHEETQYF. CDR3 bases: TGTGCCAGCAGCCCCCCCCGGCGGGAACTAGCGGAGCATGAAGAGACCCAGTACTTC.

This clonotype has at least ten counts. V usage is TRBV28 and J usage is TRBJ1-1; D gene ambiguous. Germline-derived CDR1 and CDR2 are MDHEN and SYDVKM. This CDR3 spans 13 amino acids. The V end was cut by 10 bases, the J end by 4 bases, with 16 bases between. The CDR3 protein is CAIGTREVTEAFF. In DNA form, the CDR3 reads TGTGCCATCGGCACTCGGGAGGTCACTGAAGCTTTCTTT.

There are many counts of this clonotype. This rearrangement joins TRBV29-1 to TRBJ2-7; possibly TRBD1 or TRBD2 for D (5 bases each). The germline V gene encodes CDR1 SQVTM and CDR2 ANQGSEA. V gave up 6 bases and J gave up 0 bases, with 12 bases separating them. The CDR3 runs to 13 residues. CDR3 region: CSVLGRNSYEQYF. The CDR3 nucleotides are TGCAGCGTCCTGGGACGGAACTCCTACGAGCAGTACTTC.

V usage is TRBV4-3 and J usage is TRBJ2-5; the match to TRBD2 covers 11 bases. Germline CDR1 LGHNA, CDR2 YSLEER. This CDR3 contains 19 residues. V gave up 0 bases and J gave up 1 base; unmatched junction bases: 10. CDR3 region: CASSQERLAGTPAQETQYF. CDR3 nucleotide sequence: TGCGCCAGCAGCCAAGAAAGACTAGCGGGAACACCAGCCCAAGAGACCCAGTACTTC.

This clonotype appeared many times. The V gene is TRBV20-1, the J gene TRBJ2-5; 9 bases map to TRBD1. J gave up 5 bases and V 0 bases, and 13 bases lay outside the gene matches. CDR1 DFQATT and CDR2 SNEGSKA come from the germline V gene (reference sequence). The CDR3 loop spans 17 amino acids. CDR3 loop: CSARDGHRGPAPETQYF. The CDR3 region has the DNA TGCAGTGCTAGAGATGGTCACAGGGGGCCAGCCCCTGAGACCCAGTACTTC.

In its sample, this clonotype was seen many times. The chain has TRBV6-1 and TRBJ2-6, with no clear D. V lost 4 bases, J lost 4 bases, and 11 bases lay in between. The CDR3 length is 15 residues. Germline V gene lookup returns CDR1 MNHNS and CDR2 SASEGT. As DNA, the CDR3 is TGTGCCAGCAGTGTTACTACTGGCGGGGCCAACGTCCTGACTTTC. It specifies CASSVTTGGANVLTF.

This clonotype was observed many times. The chain carries TRBV7-9 and TRBJ1-2; 9 nucleotides agree with TRBD1. The ends lost 4 bases at V and 4 bases at J; junction bases unmatched: 7. From germline, CDR1 is SEHNR and CDR2 FQNEAQ (reference sequence). The CDR3 is made up of 15 amino acids. Here the CDR3 reads CASSSRTGVPYGYTF. The CDR3 DNA follows: TGTGCCAGCAGCTCAAGGACAGGGGTTCCCTATGGCTACACCTTC. Based on the CDR3 plus reference TRBV7-9 and TRBJ1-2, the full variable domain is DTGVSQNPRHKITKRGQNVTFRCDPISEHNRLYWYRQTLGQGPEFLTYFQNEAQLEKSRLLSDRFSAERPKGSFSTLEIQRTEQGDSAMYLCASSSRTGVPYGYTFGSGTRLTVV.

This clonotype was seen repeatedly, ten times or more. The rearrangement links TRBV2 to TRBJ1-5; D gene ambiguous. Per the germline V gene, CDR1 is SNHLY and CDR2 is FYNNEI. The V end was cut by 2 bases, the J end by 4 bases, with 15 bases between. The CDR3 has 16 amino acids. The CDR3 loop reads CASSEWNSARNQPQHF. CDR3 DNA: TGTGCCAGCAGTGAATGGAACAGCGCCCGGAATCAGCCCCAGCATTTT.

V and J are TRBV20-1 and TRBJ2-7, with 9 bases fitting TRBD1. The ends lost 5 bases at V and 4 bases at J; junction bases unmatched: 3. This CDR3 has 12 residues. CDR1 is DFQATT, CDR2 SNEGSKA, per germline (reference sequence). CDR3: CSAGTGLYEQYF. The DNA for the CDR3 is TGCAGTGCTGGGACAGGGCTGTACGAGCAGTACTTC.

This clonotype turned up a few times. V and J are TRBV12-3 or TRBV12-4 and TRBJ2-7; the match to TRBD1 covers 7 bases. The V segment lost 4 bases and the J segment 0 bases; nucleotides outside the gene matches: 6. The CDR3 extends over 15 amino acids. The CDR3 nucleotides read TGTGCCAGCAGTTCCCTGGGGACAGTCTCCTACGAGCAGTACTTC. It yields the protein CASSSLGTVSYEQYF.

This clonotype was observed once. A read error may produce the germline difference seen at one junction end. This sequence joins TRBV29-1 and TRBJ2-7; D perhaps matches TRBD1 (6 bases). CDR3 length equals 13 residues. Germline CDR1 SQVTM, CDR2 ANQGSEA. CDR3 DNA sequence: TGCAGCATTGAAGATTTGGACAGCTACGAGCAGTACTTC. It encodes CSIEDLDSYEQYF.

Many counts were recorded for this clonotype. The V call is TRBV4-1, the J call TRBJ1-1, with D possibly TRBD1 on 6 matching bases. The CDR3 is 14 residues long. The germline V gene has CDR1 MGHRA and CDR2 YSYEKL. With 3 bases removed from V and 4 bases from J, the gap between germline ends came to 12 bases. In nucleotides, the CDR3 is TGCGCCAGCAGCCAGGGGGCTTCTGGCACTGAAGCTTTCTTT. Encoded protein: CASSQGASGTEAFF.

This clonotype was detected ten times or more. This sequence joins TRBV2 and TRBJ2-7; D gene uncertain. V lost 4 bases and J lost 4, with 5 bases in between. CDR1 is SNHLY and CDR2 is FYNNEI in the germline V gene. The CDR3 runs to 11 residues. CDR3 DNA: TGTGCCAGCAGTGTAGGGTACGAGCAGTACTTC. The encoded protein is CASSVGYEQYF. Full variable domain (outside the CDR3, taken from reference TRBV2 and TRBJ2-7): EPEVTQTPSHQVTQMGQEVILRCVPISNHLYFYWYRQILGQKVEFLVSFYNNEISEKSEIFDDQFSVERPDGSNFTLKIRSTKLEDSAMYFCASSVGYEQYFGPGTRLTVT.

This clonotype has a count of ten or more. The CDR3 DNA reads as TGTGCCAGCAGCTTAGAAAGGGGTTACGAGCAGTACTTC. Translated, it gives CASSLERGYEQYF. This sequence joins TRBV11-2 and TRBJ2-7; a weak D match, TRBD1 (5 bases). V dropped 0 bases and J dropped 4 bases, with 7 bases sitting between them. This CDR3 spans 13 amino acids. Germline CDR1 and CDR2: SGHAT and FQNNGV.

This chain connects TRBV29-1 to TRBJ1-5; 9 bases map to TRBD1. The CDR3 is 13 amino acids. The J segment lost 4 bases and the V segment lost 7 bases, leaving 5 bases of the junction unmatched. CDR1 is SQVTM, CDR2 ANQGSEA, per germline. Written as DNA, the CDR3 is TGCAGCGCTAGGACAGGGGTAAATCAGCCCCAGCATTTT. Translated, it gives CSARTGVNQPQHF.

This clonotype was counted many times. The gene calls are TRBV9 and TRBJ1-1; unclear D gene. The CDR3 runs 14 residues. Between the trimmed V and J ends, which lost 0 bases and 1 base, there was a span of 7 bases. CDR1 is SGDLS, CDR2 YYNGEE, per germline. Here the CDR3 DNA reads TGTGCCAGCAGCGTAGGAGGTCAGAACACTGAAGCTTTCTTT. This gives the protein CASSVGGQNTEAFF.

On this clonotype: This may arise from a read error, as a much more abundant clone is one base away. The rearrangement joins TRBV4-3 to TRBJ2-7; TRBD1 might be the D (5 bases). Germline CDR1 LGHNA, CDR2 YSLEER. V was cut by 3 bases and J by 3 bases, with 12 bases left in between. The CDR3 is made up of 14 amino acids. Written as DNA, the CDR3 is TGCGCCAGCAGCCAGGACAAGGTGGGCTACGAGCAGTACTTC. It codes for CASSQDKVGYEQYF.

This clonotype was seen at least ten times. The V gene is TRBV7-9, the J gene TRBJ2-3, with 10 bases matching TRBD2. Losses at the gene ends were 2 bases for V and 1 base for J; bases not matched to a gene: 9. Germline V gives CDR1 SEHNR, CDR2 FQNEAQ (reference sequence). The CDR3 is 18 amino acids. The CDR3 reads CASSLPLAGVLGTDTQYF. In DNA form, the CDR3 reads TGTGCCAGCAGCTTACCTCTAGCGGGAGTCTTGGGCACAGATACGCAGTATTTT.